This note documents a single T cell receptor (beta chain) sequence. One end of the junction varies from germline; a read error may be responsible. The data were obtained in a study of tumor and adjacent non-tumor tissue in lung cancer. No cell sorting was done before RNA was extracted from the tissue. The CDR3 covers 16 residues. The germline V gene has CDR1 SQVTM and CDR2 ANQGSEA. TCRbeta libraries were built with three rounds of nested PCR, modified from ARM-PCR. TCRdb itself ran the multiplex PCR reads through MiXCR, one entry per CDR3 protein. The sample consists of tens of thousands of distinct CDR3 sequences, more than 60% of them appearing once.

Sequencing was performed on lung tumor tissue. The origin of this receptor is a woman aged 45-65 years with non-small cell lung cancer. The chain employs TRBV29-1 and TRBJ2-2; the match to TRBD2 covers 12 bases. CDR3 sequence reads: CIVEAPSGRALGELFF. CDR3 nucleotides: TGTATCGTTGAAGCCCCTAGCGGGAGGGCCCTCGGGGAGCTGTTTTTT.